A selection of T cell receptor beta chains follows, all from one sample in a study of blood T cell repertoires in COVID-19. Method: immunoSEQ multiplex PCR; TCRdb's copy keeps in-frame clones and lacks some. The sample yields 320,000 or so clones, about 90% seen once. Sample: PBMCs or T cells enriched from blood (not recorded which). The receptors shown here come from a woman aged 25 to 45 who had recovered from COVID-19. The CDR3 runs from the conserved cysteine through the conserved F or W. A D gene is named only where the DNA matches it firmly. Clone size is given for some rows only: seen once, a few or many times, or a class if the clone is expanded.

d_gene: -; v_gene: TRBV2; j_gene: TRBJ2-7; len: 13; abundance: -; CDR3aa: CASSGQTRYEQYF; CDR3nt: TGTGCCAGCAGTGGACAGACCAGGTACGAGCAGTACTTC
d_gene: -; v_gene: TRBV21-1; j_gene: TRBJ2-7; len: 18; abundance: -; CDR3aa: CASSSQPLGQTSSYEQYF; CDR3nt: TGTGCCAGCAGCTCCCAGCCCCTGGGACAGACGAGCTCCTACGAGCAGTACTTC
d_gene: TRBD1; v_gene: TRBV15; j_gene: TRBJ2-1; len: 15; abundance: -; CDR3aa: CATSSGTGAYNEQFF; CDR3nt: TGTGCCACCAGCAGCGGGACAGGGGCCTACAATGAGCAGTTCTTC
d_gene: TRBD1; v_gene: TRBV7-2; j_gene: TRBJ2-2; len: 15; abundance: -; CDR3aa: CASSGRDRETGELFF; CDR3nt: TGTGCCAGCAGCGGCCGGGACAGGGAAACCGGGGAGCTGTTTTTT
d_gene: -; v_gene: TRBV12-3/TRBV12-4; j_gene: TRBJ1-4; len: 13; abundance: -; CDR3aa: CASNKQGKEKLFF; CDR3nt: TGTGCCAGCAATAAGCAGGGGAAGGAAAAACTGTTTTTT
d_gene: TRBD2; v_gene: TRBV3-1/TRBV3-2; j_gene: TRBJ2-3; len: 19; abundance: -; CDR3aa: CASSQDEGLAGVGTDTQYF; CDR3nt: TGTGCCAGCAGCCAAGATGAGGGACTAGCGGGGGTGGGCACAGATACGCAGTATTTT
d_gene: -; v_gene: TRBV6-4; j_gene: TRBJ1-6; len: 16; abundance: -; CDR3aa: CASSHWTANYNSPLHF; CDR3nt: TGTGCCAGCAGCCATTGGACAGCTAACTATAATTCACCCCTCCACTTT
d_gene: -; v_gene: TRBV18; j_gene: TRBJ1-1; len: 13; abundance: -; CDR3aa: CASSPGGNTEAFF; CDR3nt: TGTGCCAGCTCACCGGGGGGTAACACTGAAGCTTTCTTT
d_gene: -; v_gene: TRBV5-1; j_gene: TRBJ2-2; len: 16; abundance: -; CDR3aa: CASSLVLDRNTGELFF; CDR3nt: TGCGCCAGCAGCTTGGTACTGGACAGGAACACCGGGGAGCTGTTTTTT
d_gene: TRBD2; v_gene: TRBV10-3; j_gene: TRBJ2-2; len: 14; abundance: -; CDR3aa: CAIRLAGDTGELFF; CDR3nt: TGTGCCATCAGACTAGCGGGGGACACCGGGGAGCTGTTTTTT
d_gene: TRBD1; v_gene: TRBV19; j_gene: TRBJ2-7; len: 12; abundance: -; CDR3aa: CASSRTGNEQYF; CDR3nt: TGTGCCAGTAGTAGGACAGGGAACGAGCAGTACTTC
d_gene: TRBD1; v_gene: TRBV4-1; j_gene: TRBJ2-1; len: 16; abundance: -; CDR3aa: CASSQAGGIGYNEQFF; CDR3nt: TGCGCCAGCAGCCAGGCAGGGGGAATAGGGTACAATGAGCAGTTCTTC
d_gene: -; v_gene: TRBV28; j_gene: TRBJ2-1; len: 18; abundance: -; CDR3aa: CASSPFTAGTPKTNEQFF; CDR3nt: TGTGCCAGCAGTCCTTTCACCGCCGGGACACCTAAGACTAATGAGCAGTTCTTC
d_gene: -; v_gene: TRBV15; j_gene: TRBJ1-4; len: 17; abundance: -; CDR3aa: CATSRDPSGRRNEKLFF; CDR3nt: TGTGCCACCAGCAGAGATCCCAGCGGACGGAGAAATGAAAAACTGTTTTTT
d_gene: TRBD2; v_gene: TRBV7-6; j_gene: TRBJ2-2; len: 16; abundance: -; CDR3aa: CASSLVLAGGPGELFF; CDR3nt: TGTGCCAGCAGCTTAGTACTAGCGGGGGGGCCCGGGGAGCTGTTTTTT
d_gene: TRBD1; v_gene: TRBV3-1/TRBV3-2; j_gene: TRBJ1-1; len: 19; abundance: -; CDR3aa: CASSQEAQRTGAMNTEAFF; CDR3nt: TGTGCCAGCAGCCAAGAAGCCCAGAGGACAGGAGCAATGAACACTGAAGCTTTCTTT
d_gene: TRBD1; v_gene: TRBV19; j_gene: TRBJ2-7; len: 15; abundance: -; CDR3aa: CASSPGGRGQVEQYF; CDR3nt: TGTGCCAGTAGTCCAGGGGGCCGTGGGCAGGTCGAGCAGTACTTC
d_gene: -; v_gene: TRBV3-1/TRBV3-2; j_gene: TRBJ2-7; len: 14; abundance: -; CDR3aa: CASSQGTFPYEQYF; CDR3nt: TGTGCCAGCAGCCAAGGGACTTTCCCATACGAGCAGTACTTC
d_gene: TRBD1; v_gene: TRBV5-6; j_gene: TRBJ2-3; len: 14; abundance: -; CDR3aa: CASSLQGATDTQYF; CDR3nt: TGTGCCAGCAGCTTACAGGGGGCCACAGATACGCAGTATTTT
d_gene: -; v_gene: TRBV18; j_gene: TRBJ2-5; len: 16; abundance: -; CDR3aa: CASSPIAQGMRETQYF; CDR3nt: TGTGCCAGCTCACCAATCGCTCAGGGGATGAGGGAGACCCAGTACTTC
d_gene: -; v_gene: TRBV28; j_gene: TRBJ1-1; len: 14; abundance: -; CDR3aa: CASSLNQENTEAFF; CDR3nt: TGTGCCAGCAGTTTAAATCAGGAAAACACTGAAGCTTTCTTT
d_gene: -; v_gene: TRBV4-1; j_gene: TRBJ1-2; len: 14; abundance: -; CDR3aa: CASSQVSSNYGYTF; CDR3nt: TGCGCCAGCAGCCAAGTCTCGAGCAACTATGGCTACACCTTC
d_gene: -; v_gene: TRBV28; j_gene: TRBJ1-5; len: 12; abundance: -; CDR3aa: CASRVLDQPQHF; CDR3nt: TGTGCCAGCAGAGTTTTAGATCAGCCCCAGCATTTT
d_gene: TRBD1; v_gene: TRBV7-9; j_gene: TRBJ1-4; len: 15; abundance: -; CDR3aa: CASSSTGQGDVRLFF; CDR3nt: TGTGCCAGCAGCTCGACTGGACAGGGGGACGTTAGACTGTTTTTT
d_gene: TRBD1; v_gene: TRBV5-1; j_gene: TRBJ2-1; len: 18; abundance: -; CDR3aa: CASSLVRGQSKSYNEQFF; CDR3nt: TGCGCCAGCAGCTTGGTTAGGGGGCAATCGAAGTCCTACAATGAGCAGTTCTTC
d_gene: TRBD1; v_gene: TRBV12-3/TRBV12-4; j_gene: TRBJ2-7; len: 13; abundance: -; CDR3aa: CASSLGQGYEQYF; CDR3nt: TGTGCCAGCAGTCTGGGACAGGGCTACGAGCAGTACTTC
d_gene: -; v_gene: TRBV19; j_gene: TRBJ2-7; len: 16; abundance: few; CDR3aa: CASRVRHLGKTYEQYF; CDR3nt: TGTGCCAGTAGAGTAAGGCACCTCGGGAAGACCTACGAGCAGTACTTC
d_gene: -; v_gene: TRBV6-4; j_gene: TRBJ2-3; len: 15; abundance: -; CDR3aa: CASRREFFFTDTQYF; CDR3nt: TGTGCCAGTAGACGGGAATTCTTTTTCACAGATACGCAGTATTTT
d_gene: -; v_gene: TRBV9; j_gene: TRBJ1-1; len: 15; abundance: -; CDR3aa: CASSPRQEMNTEAFF; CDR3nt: TGTGCCAGCAGCCCCCGACAGGAGATGAACACTGAAGCTTTCTTT
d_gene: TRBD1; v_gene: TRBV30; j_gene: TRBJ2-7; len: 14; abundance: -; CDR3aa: CAWRDRVLRGEQYF; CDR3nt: TGTGCCTGGCGAGACAGGGTCCTGAGAGGCGAGCAGTACTTC
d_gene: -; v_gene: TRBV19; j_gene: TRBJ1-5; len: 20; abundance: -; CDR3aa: CASRFLSRGPEGSLNQPQHF; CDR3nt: TGTGCCAGTAGGTTTCTGAGTAGAGGGCCCGAGGGTAGTCTGAATCAGCCCCAGCATTTT
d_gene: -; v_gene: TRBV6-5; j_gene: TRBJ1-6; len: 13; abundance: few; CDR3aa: CASSLGNNSPLHF; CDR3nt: TGTGCCAGCAGTCTCGGGAATAATTCACCCCTCCACTTT
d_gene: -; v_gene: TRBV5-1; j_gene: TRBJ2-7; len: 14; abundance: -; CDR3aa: CASSLSESSYEQYF; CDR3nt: TGCGCCAGCAGCCTGTCGGAGAGCTCCTACGAGCAGTACTTC
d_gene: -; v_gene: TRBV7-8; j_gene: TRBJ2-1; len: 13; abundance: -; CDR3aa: CASSSPRGNEQFF; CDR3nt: TGTGCCAGCAGCTCACCTAGGGGCAATGAGCAGTTCTTC
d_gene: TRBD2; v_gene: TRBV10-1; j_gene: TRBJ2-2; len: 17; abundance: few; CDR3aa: CASSVGTSGANTGELFF; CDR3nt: TGCGCCAGCAGTGTAGGGACTAGCGGAGCGAACACCGGGGAGCTGTTTTTT
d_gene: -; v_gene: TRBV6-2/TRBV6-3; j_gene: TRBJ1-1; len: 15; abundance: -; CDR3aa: CASSPHSKGGTEAFF; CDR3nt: TGTGCCAGCAGTCCCCACTCCAAGGGGGGGACTGAAGCTTTCTTT
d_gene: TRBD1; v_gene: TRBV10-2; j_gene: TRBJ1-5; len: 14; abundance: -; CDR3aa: CASRGQGVNQPQHF; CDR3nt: TGCGCCAGCAGAGGACAGGGGGTGAATCAGCCCCAGCATTTT
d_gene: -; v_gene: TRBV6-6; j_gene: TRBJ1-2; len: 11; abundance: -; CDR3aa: CASSYGGGYTF; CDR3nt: TGTGCCAGCAGTTACGGGGGGGGCTACACCTTC
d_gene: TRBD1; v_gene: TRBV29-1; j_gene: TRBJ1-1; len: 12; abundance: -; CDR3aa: CSDDDRQGEAFF; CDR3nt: TGCAGCGACGACGACCGACAGGGCGAAGCTTTCTTT
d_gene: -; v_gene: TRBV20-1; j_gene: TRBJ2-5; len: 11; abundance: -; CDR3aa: CSARPEETQYF; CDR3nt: TGCAGTGCTCGTCCCGAAGAGACCCAGTACTTC
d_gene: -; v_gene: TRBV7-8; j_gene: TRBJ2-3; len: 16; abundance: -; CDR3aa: CASSFWRGGSTDTQYF; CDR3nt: TGTGCCAGCAGCTTCTGGAGGGGGGGGAGCACAGATACGCAGTATTTT
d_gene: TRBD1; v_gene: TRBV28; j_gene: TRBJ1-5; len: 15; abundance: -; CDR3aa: CASSRGDSINQPQHF; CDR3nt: TGTGCCAGCAGCCGCGGGGACAGCATAAATCAGCCCCAGCATTTT
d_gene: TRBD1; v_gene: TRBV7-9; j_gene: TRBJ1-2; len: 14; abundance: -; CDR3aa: CASSLGQGAGGYTF; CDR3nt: TGTGCCAGCAGCTTGGGACAGGGAGCGGGTGGCTACACCTTC
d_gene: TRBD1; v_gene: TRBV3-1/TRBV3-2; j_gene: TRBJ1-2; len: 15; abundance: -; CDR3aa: CASSPRGQGEDGYTF; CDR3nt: TGTGCCAGCAGCCCCCGCGGACAGGGTGAAGATGGCTACACCTTC
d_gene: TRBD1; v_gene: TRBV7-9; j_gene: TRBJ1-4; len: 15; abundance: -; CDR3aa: CASSQRDREGEKLFF; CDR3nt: TGTGCCAGCAGCCAGCGGGACAGGGAAGGTGAAAAACTGTTTTTT
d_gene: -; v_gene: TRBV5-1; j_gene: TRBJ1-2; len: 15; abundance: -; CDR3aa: CASSPVLGGDYGYTF; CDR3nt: TGCGCCAGCAGCCCGGTCCTAGGGGGGGATTATGGCTACACCTTC
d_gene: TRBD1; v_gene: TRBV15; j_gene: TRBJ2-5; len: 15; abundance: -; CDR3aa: CATSRVPRGQETQYF; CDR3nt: TGTGCCACCAGCAGAGTTCCCAGGGGGCAAGAGACCCAGTACTTC
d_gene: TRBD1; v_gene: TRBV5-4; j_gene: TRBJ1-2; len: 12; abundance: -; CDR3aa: CASSRTGDGYTF; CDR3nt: TGTGCCAGCAGCCGGACAGGGGATGGCTACACCTTC
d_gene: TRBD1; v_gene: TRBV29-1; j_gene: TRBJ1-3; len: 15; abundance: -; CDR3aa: CSVEGDRISGNTIYF; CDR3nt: TGCAGCGTTGAGGGGGACAGGATCTCTGGAAACACCATATATTTT
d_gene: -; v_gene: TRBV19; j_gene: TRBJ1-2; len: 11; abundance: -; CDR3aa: CASRGNYGYTF; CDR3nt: TGTGCCAGCAGGGGCAACTATGGCTACACCTTC
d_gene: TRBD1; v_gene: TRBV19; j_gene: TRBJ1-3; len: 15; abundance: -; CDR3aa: CASHGTGYSGNTIYF; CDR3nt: TGTGCCAGCCACGGGACAGGGTACTCTGGAAACACCATATATTTT
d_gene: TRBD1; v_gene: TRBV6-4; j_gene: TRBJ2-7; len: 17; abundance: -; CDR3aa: CASKSGQVLAPVYEQYF; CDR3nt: TGTGCCAGCAAGTCGGGACAGGTATTAGCTCCCGTCTACGAGCAGTACTTC
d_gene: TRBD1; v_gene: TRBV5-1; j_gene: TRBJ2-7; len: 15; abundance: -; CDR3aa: CASSPGQGSQYEQYF; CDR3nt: TGCGCCAGCAGCCCCGGACAGGGGAGTCAGTACGAGCAGTACTTC
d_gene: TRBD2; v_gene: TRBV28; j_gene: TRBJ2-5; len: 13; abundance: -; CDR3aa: CASNGGGAETQYF; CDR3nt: TGTGCCAGCAATGGCGGGGGGGCAGAGACCCAGTACTTC
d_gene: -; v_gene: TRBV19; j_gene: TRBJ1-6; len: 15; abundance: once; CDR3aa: CASRTGGSNNSPLHF; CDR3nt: TGTGCCAGTAGGACCGGGGGGAGTAATAATTCACCCCTCCACTTT
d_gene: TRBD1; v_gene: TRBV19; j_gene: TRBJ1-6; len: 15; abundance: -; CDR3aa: CASSATTGGNSPLHF; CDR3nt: TGTGCCAGTAGTGCTACGACAGGGGGTAATTCACCCCTCCACTTT
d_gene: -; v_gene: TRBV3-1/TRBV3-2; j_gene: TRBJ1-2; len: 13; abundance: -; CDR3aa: CASSLTQGNGYTF; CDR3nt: TGTGCCAGCAGCCTCACCCAGGGGAATGGCTACACCTTC